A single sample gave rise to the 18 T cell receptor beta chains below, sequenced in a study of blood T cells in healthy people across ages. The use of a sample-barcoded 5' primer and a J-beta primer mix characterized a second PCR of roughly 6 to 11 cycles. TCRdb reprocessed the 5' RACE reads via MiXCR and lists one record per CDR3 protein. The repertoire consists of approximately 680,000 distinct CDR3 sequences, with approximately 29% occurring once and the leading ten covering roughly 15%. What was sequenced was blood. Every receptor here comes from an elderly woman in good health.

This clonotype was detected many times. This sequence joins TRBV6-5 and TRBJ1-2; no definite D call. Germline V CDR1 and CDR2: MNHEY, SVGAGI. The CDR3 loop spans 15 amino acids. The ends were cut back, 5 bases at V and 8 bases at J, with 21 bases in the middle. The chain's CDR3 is CASSRGRRTLSGYTF. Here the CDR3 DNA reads TGTGCCAGCAGTAGAGGGCGGCGGACCCTGAGCGGCTACACCTTC.

Here the CDR3 DNA reads TGTGCCAGCAGCGTAGGTCTAGGACAGAACACTGAAGCTTTCTTT. This sequence encodes CASSVGLGQNTEAFF. V gene TRBV9 combines with J gene TRBJ1-1; weak D call: TRBD1 (5 bases). CDR1 is SGDLS, CDR2 YYNGEE, per germline. V shed 0 bases and J shed 1 base, with 10 bases lying between them. CDR3 size: 15 residues.

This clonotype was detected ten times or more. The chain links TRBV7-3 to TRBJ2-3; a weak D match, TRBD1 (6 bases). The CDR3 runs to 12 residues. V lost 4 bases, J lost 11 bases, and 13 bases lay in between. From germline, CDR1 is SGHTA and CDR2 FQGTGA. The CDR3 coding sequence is TGTGCCAGCAGCTCGCAGGGACAAAAGCAGTATTTT. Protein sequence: CASSSQGQKQYF.

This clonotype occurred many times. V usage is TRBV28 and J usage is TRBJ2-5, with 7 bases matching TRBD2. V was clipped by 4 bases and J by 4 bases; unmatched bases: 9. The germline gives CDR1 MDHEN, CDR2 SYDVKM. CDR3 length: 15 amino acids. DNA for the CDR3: TGTGCCAGCAGTTCCGTCGCGGGGGTGGCAGAGACCCAGTACTTC. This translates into CASSSVAGVAETQYF. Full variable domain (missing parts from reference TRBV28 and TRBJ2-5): DVKVTQSSRYLVKRTGEKVFLECVQDMDHENMFWYRQDPGLGLRLIYFSYDVKMKEKGDIPEGYSVSREKKERFSLILESASTNQTSMYLCASSSVAGVAETQYFGPGTRLLVL.

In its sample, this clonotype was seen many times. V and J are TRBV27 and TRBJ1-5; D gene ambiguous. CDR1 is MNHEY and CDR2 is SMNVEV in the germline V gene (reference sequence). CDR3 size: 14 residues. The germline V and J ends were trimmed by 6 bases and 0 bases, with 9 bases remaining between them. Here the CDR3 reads CASSPRNSNQPQHF. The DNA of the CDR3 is TGTGCCAGCAGCCCGAGAAATAGCAATCAGCCCCAGCATTTT.

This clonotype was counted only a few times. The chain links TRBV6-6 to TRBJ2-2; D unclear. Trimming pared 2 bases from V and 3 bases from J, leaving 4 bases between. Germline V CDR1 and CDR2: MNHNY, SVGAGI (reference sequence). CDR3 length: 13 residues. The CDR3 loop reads CASSYLDTGELFF. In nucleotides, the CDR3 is TGTGCCAGCAGTTACCTCGACACCGGGGAGCTGTTTTTT.

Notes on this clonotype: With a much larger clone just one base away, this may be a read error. CDR3 region: CASSLGPEGDEQYF. The CDR3 coding sequence is TGTGCCAGCAGCTTAGGTCCCGAGGGCGACGAGCAGTACTTC. This sequence joins TRBV7-9 and TRBJ2-7; D might be TRBD2 (5 bases). The CDR3 has 14 residues. V shed 1 base and J shed 5 bases, with 12 bases lying between them. In germline, CDR1 is SEHNR, CDR2 FQNEAQ (reference sequence). Complete variable domain (other parts from reference TRBV7-9 and TRBJ2-7): DTGVSQNPRHKITKRGQNVTFRCDPISEHNRLYWYRQTLGQGPEFLTYFQNEAQLEKSRLLSDRFSAERPKGSFSTLEIQRTEQGDSAMYLCASSLGPEGDEQYFGPGTRLTVT.

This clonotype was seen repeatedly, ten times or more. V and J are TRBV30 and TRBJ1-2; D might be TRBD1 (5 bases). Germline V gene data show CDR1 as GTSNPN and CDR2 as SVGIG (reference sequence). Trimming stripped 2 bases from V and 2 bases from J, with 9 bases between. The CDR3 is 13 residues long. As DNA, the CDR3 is TGTGCCTGGAGTCCGGGGGGAAACTATGGCTACACCTTC. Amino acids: CAWSPGGNYGYTF.

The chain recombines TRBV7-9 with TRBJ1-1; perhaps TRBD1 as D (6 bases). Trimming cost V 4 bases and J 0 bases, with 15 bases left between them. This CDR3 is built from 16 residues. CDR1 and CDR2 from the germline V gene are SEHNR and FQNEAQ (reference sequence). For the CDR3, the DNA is TGTGCCAGCAGCTGGGGGGCCTCGATGATGAACACTGAAGCTTTCTTT. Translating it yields CASSWGASMMNTEAFF. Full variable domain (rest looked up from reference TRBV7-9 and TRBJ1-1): DTGVSQNPRHKITKRGQNVTFRCDPISEHNRLYWYRQTLGQGPEFLTYFQNEAQLEKSRLLSDRFSAERPKGSFSTLEIQRTEQGDSAMYLCASSWGASMMNTEAFFGQGTRLTVV.

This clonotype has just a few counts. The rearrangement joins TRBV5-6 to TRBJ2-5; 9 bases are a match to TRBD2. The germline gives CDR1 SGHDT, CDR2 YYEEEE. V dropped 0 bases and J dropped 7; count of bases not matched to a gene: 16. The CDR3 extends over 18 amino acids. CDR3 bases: TGTGCCAGCAGCTTGGAAACTAGCGGGTATAACCGCCGCGTGACCCAGTACTTC. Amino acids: CASSLETSGYNRRVTQYF.

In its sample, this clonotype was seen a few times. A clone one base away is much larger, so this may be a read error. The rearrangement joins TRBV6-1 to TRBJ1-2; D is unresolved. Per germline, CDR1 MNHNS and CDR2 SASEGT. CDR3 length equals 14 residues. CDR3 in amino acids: CAGSAAARVYGYTF. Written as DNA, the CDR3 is TGTGCCGGCAGTGCAGCAGCTCGCGTCTATGGCTACACCTTC.

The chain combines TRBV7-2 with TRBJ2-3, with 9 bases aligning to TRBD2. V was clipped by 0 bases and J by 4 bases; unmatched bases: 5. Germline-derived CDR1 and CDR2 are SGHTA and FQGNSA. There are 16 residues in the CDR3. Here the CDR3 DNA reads TGTGCCAGCAGCTTAGCGCCCTTAGCGGGAGCAGATACGCAGTATTTT. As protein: CASSLAPLAGADTQYF.

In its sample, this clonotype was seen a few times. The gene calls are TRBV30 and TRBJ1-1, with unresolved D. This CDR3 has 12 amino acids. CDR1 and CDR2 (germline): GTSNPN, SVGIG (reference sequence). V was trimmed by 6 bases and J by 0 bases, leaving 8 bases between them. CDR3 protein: CACQQLNTEAFF. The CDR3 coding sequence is TGTGCCTGCCAACAACTGAACACTGAAGCTTTCTTT.

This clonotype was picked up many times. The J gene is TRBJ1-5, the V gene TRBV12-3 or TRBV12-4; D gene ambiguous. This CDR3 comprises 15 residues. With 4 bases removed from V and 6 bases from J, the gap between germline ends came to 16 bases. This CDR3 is CASSSSGSVGQPQHF. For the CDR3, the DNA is TGTGCCAGCAGTTCGTCGGGTTCCGTGGGTCAGCCCCAGCATTTT.

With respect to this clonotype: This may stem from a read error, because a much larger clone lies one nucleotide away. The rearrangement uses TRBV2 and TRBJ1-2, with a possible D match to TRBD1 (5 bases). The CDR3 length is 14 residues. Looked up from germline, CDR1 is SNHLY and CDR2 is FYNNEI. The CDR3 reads CAGRRGLGNYGYTF. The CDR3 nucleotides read TGTGCCGGCAGGAGGGGATTGGGGAACTATGGCTACACCTTC.

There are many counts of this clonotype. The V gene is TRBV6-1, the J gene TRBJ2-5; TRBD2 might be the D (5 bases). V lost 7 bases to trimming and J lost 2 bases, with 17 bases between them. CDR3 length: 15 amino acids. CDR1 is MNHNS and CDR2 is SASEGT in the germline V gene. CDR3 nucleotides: TGTGCCAGCACACCCGGGGTACCCTTTCAAGAGACCCAGTACTTC. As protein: CASTPGVPFQETQYF.

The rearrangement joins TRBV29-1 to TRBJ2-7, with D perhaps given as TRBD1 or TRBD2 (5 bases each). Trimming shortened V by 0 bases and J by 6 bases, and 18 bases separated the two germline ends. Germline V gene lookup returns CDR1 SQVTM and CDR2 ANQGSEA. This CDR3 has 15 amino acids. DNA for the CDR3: TGCAGCGTTGAAGACGTCGTGGGACGAGTTCGCGAGCAGTACTTC. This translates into CSVEDVVGRVREQYF.

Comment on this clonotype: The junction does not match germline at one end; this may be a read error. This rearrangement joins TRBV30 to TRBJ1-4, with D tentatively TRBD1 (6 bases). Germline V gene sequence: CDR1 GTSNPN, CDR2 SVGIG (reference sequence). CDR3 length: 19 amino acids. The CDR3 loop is CAWSASGTLFEPAEEKRFF. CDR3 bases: TGTGCCTGGAGTGCCTCCGGGACACTGTTTGAGCCCGCCGAGGAAAAACGGTTTTTT.